One sample yielded the 13 T cell receptor beta chains listed below, sequenced in a study of identical twins. TCRdb re-analysed the 5' RACE reads in MiXCR, keeping a single row per CDR3 protein. Altogether 300,000 to 400,000 distinct CDR3 sequences are present, approximately 8.8% being singletons, with the ten largest covering about 9.1%. The sample taken for sequencing was naive T cells sorted from blood. These TCRs come from a woman aged 45 to 65 in good health.

The rearrangement joins TRBV4-1 to TRBJ1-1, with TRBD1 as a possible D gene (6 bases). The CDR3 spans 12 residues. V dropped 2 bases and J dropped 7 bases, with 8 bases sitting between them. CDR1 and CDR2 (germline): MGHRA, YSYEKL. CDR3 loop: CASSQMDSEAFF. The CDR3, as DNA: TGCGCCAGCAGCCAAATGGACAGTGAAGCTTTCTTT.

The chain is built from TRBV5-1 and TRBJ2-3, with D perhaps matching TRBD1 (6 bases). The CDR3 length is 15 residues. V lost 1 base and J 1 base, leaving 10 bases between the germline ends. Germline loops: CDR1 SGHRS, CDR2 YFSETQ. CDR3 DNA sequence: TGCGCCAGCAGCTTGAATAGACAGGGCACAGATACGCAGTATTTT. It codes for CASSLNRQGTDTQYF.

This clonotype has more than one count but fewer than ten. The rearrangement uses TRBV27 and TRBJ1-5; D call uncertain. The CDR3 runs to 15 residues. V was shortened by 7 bases and J by 5 bases, with 18 bases between the two germline ends. Germline CDR1 is MNHEY and CDR2 is SMNVEV (reference sequence). CDR3 sequence: CASIPKVKAYQPQHF. DNA for the CDR3: TGTGCCAGCATCCCGAAGGTTAAGGCTTATCAGCCCCAGCATTTT.

This clonotype was observed a few times. This chain joins TRBV29-1 and TRBJ2-7; D is unresolved. Germline lookup yields CDR1 SQVTM and CDR2 ANQGSEA. V was shortened by 7 bases and J by 4 bases, with 14 bases between the two germline ends. The CDR3 sequence is 12 residues long. CDR3 protein: CSAGSSDYEQYF. For the CDR3, the DNA is TGCAGCGCCGGCTCGAGCGATTACGAGCAGTACTTC.

This clonotype was counted ten times or more. The chain joins TRBV29-1 to TRBJ2-1; D remains ambiguous. Trimming took off 6 bases at V and 3 bases at J, with 6 bases between the two ends. CDR1 is SQVTM, CDR2 ANQGSEA, per germline. This CDR3 spans 11 amino acids. CDR3 in DNA: TGCAGCGTCGGTCACTACAATGAGCAGTTCTTC. Translation: CSVGHYNEQFF.

In its sample, this clonotype was seen many times. This chain joins TRBV20-1 and TRBJ2-7; D gene unclear. This CDR3 spans 13 amino acids. Germline-derived CDR1 and CDR2 are DFQATT and SNEGSKA (reference sequence). V was clipped by 0 bases and J by 0 bases, with 6 bases between them. The chain's CDR3 is CSARDSSSYEQYV. The CDR3 nucleotides are TGCAGTGCTAGAGACTCTAGCTCCTACGAGCAGTACGTC.

There are a few counts of this clonotype. Its ends do not fully match the called genes, so a read error is possible. The chain uses TRBV4-1 and TRBJ2-1; 8 nucleotides match TRBD1. The CDR3 runs 14 residues. Germline assignment: CDR1 MGHRA and CDR2 YSYEKL. CDR3: CASSQDRNSGQELF. CDR3 nucleotide sequence: TGCGCCAGCAGCCAAGATAGGAATTCGGGACAGGAGCTTTTC.

CDR3 protein: CASTQAGKAFF. The DNA of the CDR3 is TGTGCCAGCACCCAGGCAGGAAAAGCTTTCTTT. This chain connects TRBV27 to TRBJ1-1; D gene unclear. V dropped 7 bases and J dropped 9 bases, with 12 bases sitting between them. CDR1 is MNHEY, CDR2 SMNVEV, per germline (reference sequence). The CDR3 loop spans 11 amino acids.

This clonotype was counted many times. The chain links TRBV4-1 to TRBJ1-5; D is possibly TRBD1 (5 bases). The CDR3 covers 14 residues. Trimming stripped 1 base from V and 6 bases from J, with 10 bases between. CDR1 and CDR2 (germline): MGHRA, YSYEKL. The DNA of the CDR3 is TGCGCCAGCAGCCAAGTAGGGACGGGTCAGCCCCAGCATTTT. It translates to CASSQVGTGQPQHF.

This clonotype was counted between two and nine times. The chain recombines TRBV5-1 with TRBJ2-6, with D unresolved. The V gene's germline CDR1 is SGHRS and CDR2 YFSETQ. V was pared by 0 bases and J by 2 bases, with 9 bases between. This CDR3 spans 16 amino acids. Written as DNA, the CDR3 is TGCGCCAGCAGCTTGGACAGTCTCACTGGGGCCAACGTCCTGACTTTC. This translates into CASSLDSLTGANVLTF. Supplemented by reference TRBV5-1 and TRBJ2-6, the full variable domain reads KAGVTQTPRYLIKTRGQQVTLSCSPISGHRSVSWYQQTPGQGLQFLFEYFSETQRNKGNFPGRFSGRQFSNSRSEMNVSTLELGDSALYLCASSLDSLTGANVLTFGAGSRLTVL.

V gene TRBV5-1 combines with J gene TRBJ2-3, with 7 nucleotides matching TRBD1. The trim removed 8 bases at V and 2 bases at J, leaving 8 bases unmatched. The CDR3 totals 14 residues. Germline CDR1 SGHRS, CDR2 YFSETQ. The CDR3, as DNA: TGCGCCAGTACGGACAGGCCCAACACAGATACGCAGTATTTT. It encodes CASTDRPNTDTQYF.

The chain uses TRBV9 and TRBJ2-1, with 8 bases aligning to TRBD2. The V and J ends lost 0 bases and 10 bases, in that order; junction bases with no gene match: 6. This CDR3 is built from 14 residues. Germline lookup yields CDR1 SGDLS and CDR2 YYNGEE. CDR3 sequence reads: CASSVEARLAEQFF. CDR3 coding DNA: TGTGCCAGCAGCGTAGAGGCTCGACTAGCGGAGCAGTTCTTC.

This clonotype was seen a handful of times. This chain uses TRBV3-1 with TRBJ2-2; 12 nucleotides align to TRBD2. The length of the CDR3 is 16 residues. Trimming at V came to 4 bases and at J to 6 bases, leaving 6 bases not matched to a gene. Germline-derived CDR1 and CDR2 are LGHDT and YNNKEL (reference sequence). The CDR3 is CASSPRLAGVPGELFF. Here the CDR3 DNA reads TGTGCCAGCAGCCCTCGACTAGCGGGAGTCCCCGGGGAGCTGTTTTTT. The full variable domain, its missing parts supplied by reference TRBV3-1 and TRBJ2-2, is DTAVSQTPKYLVTQMGNDKSIKCEQNLGHDTMYWYKQDSKKFLKIMFSYNNKELIINETVPNRFSPKSPDKAHLNLHINSLELGDSAVYFCASSPRLAGVPGELFFGEGSRLTVL.